This T cell receptor beta chain came from a study of technical replicates of blood from a few donors (TCRdb year 2017). Library prep was done by the immunoSEQ multiplex PCR assay. TCRdb stores this immuneACCESS table with in-frame sequences only. Part of the clones is absent; in the studies checked, under half of the shortfall reflects unresolved V genes, and no reason is known for the rest. The sample table shows around 97,000 clones, and approximately 94% are seen once. Clones ranked in the top ten supply 0.3% to 0.35% of the sample. Details on this clone: The target of this receptor is not known. The input lacks base qualities; no much larger clone sits a single base away.

The V end gives up 6 bases and the J end 5 bases, leaving 5 bases in the junction not matched to a gene. Including cysteine and phenylalanine, the CDR3 has 13 amino acids. Left in the record is the CDR3 DNA by itself, 39 bases read in frame from the first base. CDR1 MNHEY and CDR2 SVGAGI were looked up in the germline V gene. This TCR came from a human donor in good health. The sequence joins TRBV6-5 to TRBJ2-3; TRBD1 aligns with 7 central bases. What was sequenced was T cells isolated from PBMCs. The DNA sequence follows: TGTGCCAGCAGGCTAGACAGGGTAGATACGCAGTATTTT. This translates into CASRLDRVDTQYF.